What follows are 27 T cell receptor beta chains derived from one specimen sequenced in a study of cytomegalovirus exposure and HLA in healthy donors. The assay was immunoSEQ multiplex PCR, and TCRdb's table has in-frame clones only and misses some. Counted here are 120,000 or so clones, 75% to 90% occurring once; the ten biggest clones make up roughly 2%. Sequencing used PBMCs. The receptors were sampled from a woman aged 18-29 years in good health and CMV-seronegative.

CDR3 sequence reads: CASSLGAIETQYF. The CDR3 DNA reads as TGTGCCAGCAGCTTGGGGGCAATAGAGACCCAGTACTTC. The chain joins TRBV11-3 to TRBJ2-5; tentative D call: TRBD1 (6 bases). The CDR3 is made up of 13 amino acids. The germline CDR1 and CDR2 sequences are SGHNT and YENEEA. Trimming left V 3 bases short and J 4 bases short, with 9 bases between.

The chain is built from TRBV27 and TRBJ1-3; possibly TRBD1 for D (5 bases). The CDR3 sequence is 14 residues long. Germline V gene sequence: CDR1 MNHEY, CDR2 SMNVEV (reference sequence). The V end lost 4 bases, the J end lost 9 bases, and 16 bases lay between the germline ends. The CDR3 coding sequence is TGTGCCAGCAGTTCGGCAGGGTGGACGAGCACCATATATTTT. Translated: CASSSAGWTSTIYF.

This chain connects TRBV10-3 to TRBJ2-5; 9 bases fit TRBD1. The CDR3 extends over 13 amino acids. V lost 8 bases to trimming and J lost 5 bases; unmatched junction nucleotides: 6. Germline assignment: CDR1 ENHRY and CDR2 SYGVKD. The CDR3 bases are TGTGCCATCGATGCCGGGACAGGGGAGACCCAGTACTTC. This encodes CAIDAGTGETQYF.

This clone was detected a few times. The genes are TRBV18 and TRBJ1-1; no reliable D call. Trimming stripped 3 bases from V and 6 bases from J, with 8 bases between. The CDR3 covers 12 residues. Germline lookup yields CDR1 KGHSH and CDR2 LQKENI. Here the CDR3 reads CASSPGRAEAFF. The CDR3 DNA follows: TGTGCCAGCTCACCGGGGAGGGCTGAAGCTTTCTTT.

The rearrangement links TRBV9 to TRBJ2-1, with TRBD2 as a possible D gene (6 bases). Germline V gene sequence: CDR1 SGDLS, CDR2 YYNGEE. This CDR3 has 12 amino acids. With 3 bases removed from V and 7 bases from J, the gap between germline ends came to 8 bases. The CDR3 is CASSGSGNEQFF. For the CDR3, the DNA is TGTGCCAGCAGCGGTAGCGGAAATGAGCAGTTCTTC.

V gene TRBV27 combines with J gene TRBJ2-7; maybe TRBD1 (7 bases). Germline CDR1 is MNHEY and CDR2 is SMNVEV (reference sequence). The CDR3 totals 14 residues. V was cut by 1 base and J by 6 bases, with 13 bases left in between. In nucleotides, the CDR3 is TGTGCCAGCAGTTTATTCCAGGGGGGACGCGAGCAGTACTTC. Translation: CASSLFQGGREQYF.

The chain couples TRBV5-1 to TRBJ1-6, with TRBD1 identical over 8 bases. The CDR3 totals 16 residues. After removal of 2 bases from V and 9 bases from J, the junction contained 10 bases not matched to a gene. The germline CDR1 and CDR2 sequences are SGHRS and YFSETQ. The CDR3 bases are TGCGCCAGCAGCTTTTCAGGGGGCGAGGATGGTTCACCCCTCCACTTT. Its translation is CASSFSGGEDGSPLHF.

About this clone itself: The sample carries other DNA sequences with the same CDR3. This chain links TRBV2 with TRBJ2-1; possibly TRBD1 for D (5 bases). The CDR3 has 13 amino acids. Germline values: CDR1 SNHLY, CDR2 FYNNEI. V lost 8 bases to trimming and J lost 5 bases, with 13 bases between them. The chain's CDR3 is CASRDSLDNEQFF. The CDR3 DNA follows: TGTGCCAGCCGAGACAGTTTAGACAATGAGCAGTTCTTC. The entire variable domain, with the rest obtained from reference TRBV2 and TRBJ2-1, is as follows: EPEVTQTPSHQVTQMGQEVILRCVPISNHLYFYWYRQILGQKVEFLVSFYNNEISEKSEIFDDQFSVERPDGSNFTLKIRSTKLEDSAMYFCASRDSLDNEQFFGPGTRLTVL.

This chain links TRBV7-2 with TRBJ2-1, with TRBD2 matching over 11 bases. Trimming cost V 5 bases and J 8 bases; bases outside gene matches: 8. CDR1 and CDR2 from the germline V gene are SGHTA and FQGNSA. The CDR3 covers 15 residues. CDR3 nucleotide sequence: TGTGCCAGCAGCCTAACTAGCGGGAGTTCCCATGAGCAGTTCTTC. Amino acid sequence: CASSLTSGSSHEQFF.

The rearrangement uses TRBV7-9 and TRBJ2-3; the D is unclear. Germline CDR1 reads SEHNR; CDR2 reads FQNEAQ (reference sequence). The V and J ends lost 8 bases and 6 bases respectively, with 15 bases between them. CDR3 length equals 13 residues. CDR3 sequence: CASEAVRRDTQYF. CDR3 sequence (DNA): TGTGCCAGCGAGGCGGTGAGACGGGATACGCAGTATTTT.

The rearrangement uses TRBV29-1 and TRBJ2-5; D is ambiguous. This CDR3 region has 10 residues. The germline V and J ends were trimmed by 6 bases and 3 bases, with 5 bases remaining between them. Germline CDR1 and CDR2: SQVTM and ANQGSEA. CDR3 sequence: CSVAEETQYF. CDR3 sequence (DNA): TGCAGCGTGGCAGAAGAGACCCAGTACTTC.

The rearrangement links TRBV19 to TRBJ1-1; 8 bases map to TRBD1. The CDR3 length is 13 residues. V dropped 8 bases and J dropped 2; count of bases not matched to a gene: 4. CDR1 and CDR2 from the germline V gene are LNHDA and SQIVND (reference sequence). CDR3 DNA sequence: TGTGCCAGTGGTGGACAGGGAAACACTGAAGCTTTCTTT. Its protein is CASGGQGNTEAFF.

V usage is TRBV7-2 and J usage is TRBJ2-2; D is unclear. The germline V gene encodes CDR1 SGHTA and CDR2 FQGNSA. This CDR3 comprises 14 residues. The V end was cut by 1 base, the J end by 2 bases, with 5 bases between. CDR3: CASSLVVNTGELFF. CDR3 in DNA: TGTGCCAGCAGCTTAGTTGTAAACACCGGGGAGCTGTTTTTT.

CDR3 nucleotide sequence: TGTGCCAGCAGCGTGACGGGGGCCGGGGAGCTGTTTTTT. It yields the protein CASSVTGAGELFF. This chain uses TRBV9 with TRBJ2-2; D possibly corresponds to TRBD2 (6 bases). The ends were cut back, 2 bases at V and 6 bases at J, with 8 bases in the middle. Germline CDR1 is SGDLS and CDR2 is YYNGEE. This CDR3 comprises 13 residues.

The J gene is TRBJ2-7, the V gene TRBV6-1, with TRBD2 matching over 9 bases. Germline CDR1 and CDR2: MNHNS and SASEGT. J gave up 2 bases and V 3 bases, and 5 bases lay outside the gene matches. The CDR3 length is 15 residues. This CDR3 reads CASSEGGRATYEQYF. The DNA of the CDR3 is TGTGCCAGCAGTGAGGGCGGGAGGGCCACCTACGAGCAGTACTTC.

The gene calls are TRBV7-2 and TRBJ2-5; 10 positions match TRBD2. Germline-derived CDR1 and CDR2 are SGHTA and FQGNSA. The CDR3 consists of 14 residues. V lost 2 bases to trimming and J lost 5 bases; unmatched junction nucleotides: 2. In DNA form, the CDR3 reads TGTGCCAGCAGCTTAACTAGCGGGACGGAGACCCAGTACTTC. Protein sequence: CASSLTSGTETQYF.

J is TRBJ2-7 and V is TRBV4-1, with a tentative D call TRBD2 (6 bases). This CDR3 spans 16 amino acids. The germline CDR1 and CDR2 sequences are MGHRA and YSYEKL. The V and J ends lost 1 base and 0 bases respectively, with 13 bases between them. CDR3 DNA sequence: TGCGCCAGCAGCCAAGCAACTCTCGGGAGCTCCTACGAGCAGTACTTC. Its translation is CASSQATLGSSYEQYF.

V is TRBV28 and J is TRBJ2-5, with no clear D. Germline V gene lookup returns CDR1 MDHEN and CDR2 SYDVKM. The ends were cut back, 2 bases at V and 2 bases at J, with 6 bases in the middle. The CDR3 runs 13 residues. DNA of the CDR3: TGTGCCAGCAGTTTAGGCGGTCAAGAGACCCAGTACTTC. Protein: CASSLGGQETQYF.

CDR3 sequence reads: CATSRDYGFAEQFF. Written as DNA, the CDR3 is TGTGCCACCAGCAGAGATTATGGCTTTGCTGAGCAGTTCTTC. This sequence joins TRBV15 and TRBJ2-1, with D hard to call. Looked up from germline, CDR1 is LNHNV and CDR2 is YYDKDF (reference sequence). The ends were cut back, 0 bases at V and 9 bases at J, with 12 bases in the middle. The CDR3 runs 14 residues.

This chain uses TRBV28 with TRBJ2-7; perhaps TRBD2 as D (5 bases). CDR1 and CDR2 (germline): MDHEN, SYDVKM. This CDR3 is built from 14 residues. The ends were cut back, 4 bases at V and 3 bases at J, with 13 bases in the middle. CDR3 in DNA: TGTGCCAGCAGTTCGACGGAGGCTAGCTACGAGCAGTACTTC. This codes for CASSSTEASYEQYF.

The chain links TRBV4-1 to TRBJ1-5; a weak D match, TRBD1 (6 bases). CDR1 and CDR2 (germline): MGHRA, YSYEKL. The CDR3 runs to 16 residues. The germline V and J ends were trimmed by 5 bases and 4 bases, with 18 bases remaining between them. Here the CDR3 reads CASSSGRARGNQPQHF. For the CDR3, the DNA is TGCGCCAGCAGCTCGGGAAGGGCCAGGGGTAATCAGCCCCAGCATTTT.

The CDR3 sequence: CASRGQGETDTQYF. The CDR3 DNA reads as TGTGCCAGCAGGGGACAGGGTGAGACAGATACGCAGTATTTT. The chain employs TRBV27 and TRBJ2-3; 9 bases are a match to TRBD1. The CDR3 loop spans 14 amino acids. Germline loops: CDR1 MNHEY, CDR2 SMNVEV (reference sequence). Trimming cost V 6 bases and J 3 bases; bases outside gene matches: 4.

CDR3 sequence reads: CASRLSYLSNQPQHF. The CDR3 coding sequence is TGTGCCAGCAGGTTATCCTACCTTAGCAATCAGCCCCAGCATTTT. This chain uses TRBV6-5 with TRBJ1-5, with unresolved D. Trimming left V 6 bases short and J 0 bases short, with 12 bases between. The CDR3 is made up of 15 amino acids. In germline, CDR1 is MNHEY, CDR2 SVGAGI.

J is TRBJ1-2 and V is TRBV5-1, with 7 bases lining up with TRBD1. Germline V lookup: CDR1 SGHRS, CDR2 YFSETQ. Trimming cost V 3 bases and J 4 bases; bases outside gene matches: 9. CDR3 length: 15 residues. The CDR3, as DNA: TGCGCCAGCAGCTCCGGACAGGAACTACCCTATGGCTACACCTTC. Residues: CASSSGQELPYGYTF.

The chain joins TRBV5-1 to TRBJ1-3; weak D call: TRBD1 (6 bases). The germline gives CDR1 SGHRS, CDR2 YFSETQ. Trimming removed 6 bases from V and 4 bases from J, with 23 bases in between. The CDR3 loop spans 17 amino acids. CDR3 region: CASITTGGARPGNTIYF. For the CDR3, the DNA is TGCGCCAGCATTACCACTGGGGGGGCACGGCCGGGAAACACCATATATTTT.

The chain couples TRBV7-2 to TRBJ1-1, with 8 bases matching TRBD1. Per germline, CDR1 SGHTA and CDR2 FQGNSA. After removal of 4 bases from V and 4 bases from J, the junction contained 5 bases not matched to a gene. The CDR3 has 14 amino acids. CDR3 amino acids: CASSSYTGGTEAFF. The CDR3, as DNA: TGTGCCAGCAGCTCCTATACAGGGGGCACTGAAGCTTTCTTT.

The table lists this clone with a count of one. The chain recombines TRBV7-2 with TRBJ2-2; D call uncertain. Trimming took 7 bases from V and 7 from J, leaving 16 bases between them. Germline CDR1 and CDR2: SGHTA and FQGNSA. The CDR3 is 14 residues long. In nucleotides, the CDR3 is TGTGCCAGCACCGAAACCCCTCGAGGCGGGGAGCTGTTTTTT. As protein: CASTETPRGGELFF.